The next 26 T cell receptor beta chains were all read from a single sample in a study of Ad26.COV2.S vaccination and SARS-CoV-2 variants. Profiled with immunoSEQ multiplex PCR; TCRdb holds only in-frame clones, not every one. The sample carries about 390,000 clones, roughly nine tenths recorded once. Described treatment: over 15 received Ad26.COV2.S at low or high dose, single or two shots; about 5 received placebo; per-sample allocation not given. Material that was analyzed had been drawn on day 63 after the first vaccine or placebo injection. The sample in question was peripheral blood, obtained in a trial of Ad26.COV2.S vaccine versus placebo. These receptors were taken from a person aged 18-65 years who received the Ad26.COV2.S COVID-19 vaccine or a placebo.

The V call is TRBV7-2, the J call TRBJ1-5, with D possibly being TRBD1 (6 bases). V lost 1 base, J lost 8 bases, and 9 bases lay in between. The CDR3 covers 13 residues. Germline V CDR1 and CDR2: SGHTA, FQGNSA. CDR3 loop: CASSLGRGEPQHF. The CDR3 nucleotides are TGTGCCAGCAGCTTAGGCAGGGGAGAGCCCCAGCATTTT.

The genes are TRBV10-1 and TRBJ2-7; tentative D call: TRBD1 (6 bases). The V gene lost 2 bases and the J gene lost 4 bases, with 9 bases spanning the gap. The CDR3 loop spans 13 amino acids. Germline V gene data show CDR1 as WNHNN and CDR2 as SYGVQD (reference sequence). CDR3 loop: CASSEEGDYEQYF. CDR3 DNA: TGCGCCAGCAGTGAGGAGGGGGATTACGAGCAGTACTTC.

The rearrangement joins TRBV27 to TRBJ2-1; 10 nucleotides line up with TRBD2. The CDR3 is 20 residues long. The J segment lost 6 bases and the V segment lost 6 bases, leaving 23 bases of the junction unmatched. Looked up from germline, CDR1 is MNHEY and CDR2 is SMNVEV (reference sequence). Here the CDR3 reads CASSPTGLAASSSGINEQFF. In DNA, the CDR3 is TGTGCCAGCAGCCCGACCGGACTAGCGGCATCTTCCTCGGGGATCAATGAGCAGTTCTTC.

This CDR3 is CASSVARQGNGYTF. CDR3 DNA sequence: TGTGCCAGCAGTGTTGCCAGACAGGGAAATGGCTACACCTTC. V gene TRBV2 combines with J gene TRBJ1-2; 7 bases map to TRBD1. Trimming at V came to 4 bases and at J to 6 bases, leaving 8 bases not matched to a gene. The CDR3 runs 14 residues. CDR1 and CDR2 (germline): SNHLY, FYNNEI.

As regards this clone: The junction shows a germline mismatch at one end, possibly a read error. The chain has TRBV7-7 and TRBJ2-7; D call uncertain. Germline values: CDR1 SSHAT, CDR2 FNYEAQ (reference sequence). This CDR3 spans 13 amino acids. The CDR3 spells CASSLEVGYEQYF. The CDR3 DNA is TGTGCTAGCAGCTTAGAGGTGGGCTACGAGCAGTACTTC.

The chain carries TRBV5-1 and TRBJ1-2; D unresolved. Looked up from germline, CDR1 is SGHRS and CDR2 is YFSETQ. The CDR3 extends over 13 amino acids. Trimming shortened V by 1 base and J by 4 bases, and 8 bases separated the two germline ends. CDR3 in amino acids: CASSLRQSYGYTF. The CDR3 bases are TGCGCCAGCAGCTTGAGACAAAGCTATGGCTACACCTTC.

The chain links TRBV14 to TRBJ1-6; a weak D match, TRBD1 (6 bases). Germline assignment: CDR1 SGHDN and CDR2 FVKESK. V was cut by 5 bases and J by 7 bases, with 9 bases left in between. This CDR3 is 13 amino acids long. CDR3 loop: CASSYQGNSPLHF. The CDR3 nucleotides read TGTGCCAGCAGCTATCAGGGGAATTCACCCCTCCACTTT.

The CDR3 spells CASSFDRQNTEAFF. The CDR3, as DNA: TGTGCCAGCAGCTTCGACCGACAGAACACTGAAGCTTTCTTT. The J gene is TRBJ1-1, the V gene TRBV7-8; no firm D call. From germline, CDR1 is SGHVS and CDR2 FQNEAQ. The V end lost 3 bases, the J end lost 1 base, and 9 bases lay between the germline ends. CDR3 length: 14 amino acids.

This clone has a single count. The chain recombines TRBV3-1 (or the pseudogene TRBV3-2) with TRBJ2-1; 8 positions agree with TRBD2. The V segment lost 4 bases and the J segment 2 bases; nucleotides outside the gene matches: 4. Germline lookup yields CDR1 LGHDT and CDR2 YNNKEL (reference sequence). The CDR3 spans 15 residues. The CDR3: CASSPPGGPYNEQFF. CDR3 DNA: TGTGCCAGCAGCCCGCCGGGGGGGCCCTACAATGAGCAGTTCTTC.

This clone is a singleton in its sample. The chain carries TRBV7-9 and TRBJ1-4; 9 positions match TRBD1. CDR3 size: 18 residues. Germline V gene lookup returns CDR1 SEHNR and CDR2 FQNEAQ (reference sequence). With V trimmed by 5 bases and J by 3 bases, 13 bases remained unmatched. The CDR3 DNA follows: TGTGCCAGCAGCCATGGACAGGGGCTGAGGGTTGCTAATGAAAAACTGTTTTTT. Its translation is CASSHGQGLRVANEKLFF.

The chain uses TRBV7-2 and TRBJ1-1; possible D gene TRBD1, 5 bases. Trimming took 3 bases from V and 3 from J, leaving 14 bases between them. The germline CDR1 and CDR2 sequences are SGHTA and FQGNSA. This CDR3 has 15 amino acids. CDR3 loop: CASSLMGGGYTEAFF. CDR3 bases: TGTGCCAGCAGCTTGATGGGGGGTGGGTACACTGAAGCTTTCTTT.

This chain joins TRBV27 and TRBJ2-2; tentative D call: TRBD1 (6 bases). The CDR3 is 17 amino acids. V lost 8 bases to trimming and J lost 3 bases, with 22 bases between them. Germline CDR1 reads MNHEY; CDR2 reads SMNVEV (reference sequence). CDR3 nucleotides: TGTGCCAGCCGAAACCAACAGGGTTGGGGCTACACCGGGGAGCTGTTTTTT. This encodes CASRNQQGWGYTGELFF.

The chain recombines TRBV30 with TRBJ1-1, with D unresolved. Trimming cost V 3 bases and J 0 bases, with 8 bases left between them. Per germline, CDR1 GTSNPN and CDR2 SVGIG (reference sequence). The CDR3 runs 13 residues. The CDR3 reads CAWRRVMNTEAFF. In DNA form, the CDR3 reads TGTGCCTGGAGGAGGGTGATGAACACTGAAGCTTTCTTT.

This CDR3 reads CASSLVGSTEAFF. The DNA of the CDR3 is TGCGCCAGCAGCTTGGTTGGAAGTACTGAAGCTTTCTTT. The chain links TRBV5-1 to TRBJ1-1; no reliable D call. Germline CDR1 SGHRS, CDR2 YFSETQ. V lost 0 bases and J lost 5, with 8 bases in between. This CDR3 region has 13 residues. Supplemented by reference TRBV5-1 and TRBJ1-1, the full variable domain reads KAGVTQTPRYLIKTRGQQVTLSCSPISGHRSVSWYQQTPGQGLQFLFEYFSETQRNKGNFPGRFSGRQFSNSRSEMNVSTLELGDSALYLCASSLVGSTEAFFGQGTRLTVV.

V usage is TRBV30 and J usage is TRBJ1-1; D gene ambiguous. CDR3 size: 10 residues. Trimming removed 0 bases at V and 9 bases at J, with 5 bases between. Germline lookup yields CDR1 GTSNPN and CDR2 SVGIG (reference sequence). The CDR3 bases are TGTGCCTGGAGTGTACTTCAAGCTTTCTTT. Translating gives CAWSVLQAFF.

The chain has TRBV10-3 and TRBJ1-4, with 12 bases that match TRBD1. The CDR3 loop spans 16 amino acids. The trim removed 11 bases at V and 0 bases at J, leaving 7 bases unmatched. Germline assignment: CDR1 ENHRY and CDR2 SYGVKD. The CDR3 nucleotides are TGTGCCCATCCGGGACAGGGGGCCCCAACTAATGAAAAACTGTTTTTT. This sequence encodes CAHPGQGAPTNEKLFF.

This clone was counted a single time. This sequence joins TRBV11-2 and TRBJ2-7; D is possibly TRBD1 or TRBD2 (7 bases each). Trimming stripped 5 bases from V and 3 bases from J, with 17 bases between. CDR3 size: 15 residues. Germline V gene sequence: CDR1 SGHAT, CDR2 FQNNGV. The CDR3 region is CASSESQGGFYEQYF. CDR3 bases: TGTGCCAGCAGCGAGAGCCAGGGGGGGTTCTACGAGCAGTACTTC.

The chain is built from TRBV10-2 and TRBJ1-2; TRBD1 is a possible D gene (6 bases). The germline V gene has CDR1 WSHSY and CDR2 SAAADI. Trimming left V 6 bases short and J 9 bases short, with 17 bases between. This CDR3 is built from 13 residues. The CDR3 DNA is TGCGCCAGCAGGGACAGCAGGGCAGCCCGCTACACCTTC. Its protein product is CASRDSRAARYTF.

The chain has TRBV19 and TRBJ2-7; D perhaps matches TRBD1 (5 bases). V lost 4 bases to trimming and J lost 3 bases, with 16 bases between them. Per germline, CDR1 LNHDA and CDR2 SQIVND (reference sequence). The CDR3 totals 15 residues. CDR3 nucleotides: TGTGCCAGTAGTACAGGACACCGCCAGATCTACGAGCAGTACTTC. It specifies CASSTGHRQIYEQYF. The full variable domain, completed using reference TRBV19 and TRBJ2-7, is DGGITQSPKYLFRKEGQNVTLSCEQNLNHDAMYWYRQDPGQGLRLIYYSQIVNDFQKGDIAEGYSVSREKKESFPLTVTSAQKNPTAFYLCASSTGHRQIYEQYFGPGTRLTVT.

The rearrangement uses TRBV6-2 or TRBV6-3 and TRBJ1-5, with D possibly matching TRBD1 (6 bases). The CDR3 runs to 17 residues. Germline-derived CDR1 and CDR2 are MNHEY and SVGEGT. V shed 2 bases and J shed 2 bases, with 16 bases lying between them. CDR3 loop: CASSYVSGGHGNQPQHF. The DNA of the CDR3 is TGTGCCAGCAGTTACGTGTCGGGGGGGCACGGCAATCAGCCCCAGCATTTT.

The chain joins TRBV30 to TRBJ1-1, with a tentative D call TRBD1 (6 bases). This CDR3 is 13 amino acids long. Trimming stripped 0 bases from V and 7 bases from J, with 12 bases between. Germline CDR1 reads GTSNPN; CDR2 reads SVGIG (reference sequence). As DNA, the CDR3 is TGTGCCTGGAGTGTACGGGGGCGTGGTGAAGCTTTCTTT. Protein product: CAWSVRGRGEAFF.

Written as DNA, the CDR3 is TGTGCCAGCAGCTCTAGCCTTACTACTGGATCGGAGACCCAGTACTTC. As protein: CASSSSLTTGSETQYF. This chain connects TRBV7-9 to TRBJ2-5; D is possibly TRBD2 (5 bases). V lost 4 bases to trimming and J lost 5 bases, with 20 bases between them. This CDR3 contains 16 residues. Germline V gives CDR1 SEHNR, CDR2 FQNEAQ (reference sequence).

The chain employs TRBV29-1 and TRBJ1-2; D may be TRBD1 (5 bases). V lost 6 bases and J lost 5, with 25 bases in between. The CDR3 has 16 amino acids. Per the germline V gene, CDR1 is SQVTM and CDR2 is ANQGSEA. Here the CDR3 DNA reads TGCAGCGTCCCGATTGAGGGGCTGGAATTTGTTTATGGCTACACCTTC. It specifies CSVPIEGLEFVYGYTF.

The chain recombines TRBV12-3 or TRBV12-4 with TRBJ1-1; D ambiguous. V was pared by 3 bases and J by 2 bases, with 7 bases between. The CDR3 contains 13 residues. CDR3 in DNA: TGTGCCAGCAGTTTTGTCTACAACACTGAAGCTTTCTTT. It specifies CASSFVYNTEAFF.

This clone has more than one count but fewer than ten. The V and J genes are TRBV24-1 and TRBJ2-2; TRBD1 agrees at 8 bases. Germline V lookup: CDR1 KGHDR, CDR2 SFDVKD. V gave up 4 bases and J gave up 4 bases; unmatched junction bases: 7. The CDR3 consists of 16 residues. This chain's CDR3 is CATSELRGRGTGELFF. Here the CDR3 DNA reads TGTGCCACCAGTGAGCTCAGGGGGCGCGGCACCGGGGAGCTGTTTTTT.

The chain employs TRBV2 and TRBJ2-7, with a tentative D call TRBD2 (6 bases). Trimming removed 4 bases at V and 4 bases at J, with 14 bases between. The length of the CDR3 is 14 residues. Germline assignment: CDR1 SNHLY and CDR2 FYNNEI. CDR3 in DNA: TGTGCCAGCAGTGTTTCCGGGGGTGGGTACGAGCAGTACTTC. Translation gives CASSVSGGGYEQYF.